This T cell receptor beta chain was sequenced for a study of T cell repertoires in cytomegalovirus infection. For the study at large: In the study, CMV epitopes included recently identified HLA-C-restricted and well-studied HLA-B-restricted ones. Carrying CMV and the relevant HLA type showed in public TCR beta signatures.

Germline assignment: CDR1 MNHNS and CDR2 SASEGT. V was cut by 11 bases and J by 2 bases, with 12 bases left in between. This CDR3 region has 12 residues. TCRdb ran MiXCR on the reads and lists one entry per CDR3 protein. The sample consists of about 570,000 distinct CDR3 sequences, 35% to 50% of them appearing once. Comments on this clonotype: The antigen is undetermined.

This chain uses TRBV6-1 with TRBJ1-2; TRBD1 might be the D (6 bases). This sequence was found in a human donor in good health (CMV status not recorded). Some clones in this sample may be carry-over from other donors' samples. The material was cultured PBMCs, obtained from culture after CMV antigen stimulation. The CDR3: CAAGRGNYGYTF. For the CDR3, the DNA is TGTGCCGCGGGAAGGGGGAACTATGGCTACACCTTC.